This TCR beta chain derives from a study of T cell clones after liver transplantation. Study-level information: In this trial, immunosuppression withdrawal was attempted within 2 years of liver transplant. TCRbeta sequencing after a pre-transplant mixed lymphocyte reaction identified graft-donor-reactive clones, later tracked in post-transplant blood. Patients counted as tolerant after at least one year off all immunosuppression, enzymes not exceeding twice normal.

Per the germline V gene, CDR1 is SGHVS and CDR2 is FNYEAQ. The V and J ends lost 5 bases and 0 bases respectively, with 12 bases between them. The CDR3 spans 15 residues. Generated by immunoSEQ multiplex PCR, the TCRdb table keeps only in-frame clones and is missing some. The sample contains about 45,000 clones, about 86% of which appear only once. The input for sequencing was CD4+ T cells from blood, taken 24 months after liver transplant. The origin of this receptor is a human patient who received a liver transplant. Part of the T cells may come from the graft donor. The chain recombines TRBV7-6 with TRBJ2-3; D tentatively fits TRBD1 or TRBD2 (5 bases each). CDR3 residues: CASSRGQGSTDTQYF. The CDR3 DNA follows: TGTGCCAGCAGCCGAGGGCAGGGAAGCACAGATACGCAGTATTTT.